Listed below are T cell receptor beta chains from one sample, sequenced in a study of blood T cell repertoires in COVID-19. Here immunoSEQ multiplex PCR was the method, and the copy in TCRdb shows in-frame clones only, minus some. The sample has approximately 240,000 clones, under 85% seen once. What was sequenced was peripheral blood. The source is a woman between 35 and 50 years old with active or convalescent COVID-19. Both conserved end residues are part of each CDR3. The D gene is left open where the match is weak. Expanded clones are given a class, and other clones once, few, many or no size at all.

J	D	size	V	DNA	CDR3
TRBJ1-2	TRBD1	-	TRBV28	TGTGCCATTCACACAGGGGGTCGCTATGGCTACACCTTC	CAIHTGGRYGYTF
TRBJ1-2	TRBD1	-	TRBV9	TGTGCCAGCAGTGCTTGGACAGGGAGGGGCTACACCTTC	CASSAWTGRGYTF
TRBJ1-1	-	-	TRBV7-3	TGTGCCAGCAGCCCCGGCAGGGGCACTGAAGCTTTCTTT	CASSPGRGTEAFF
TRBJ1-1	TRBD1	-	TRBV5-1	TGCGCCAGCAGCTCCGGGACAGCTAACACTGAAGCTTTCTTT	CASSSGTANTEAFF
TRBJ2-7	-	-	TRBV7-9	TGTGCCAGCAGCAACCGGGACACAAACTACGAGCAGTACTTC	CASSNRDTNYEQYF
TRBJ1-2	-	-	TRBV29-1	TGCAGCGTTGAAACAGACAACTATGGCTACACCTTC	CSVETDNYGYTF
TRBJ1-3	-	-	TRBV10-3	TGTGCCATCAGTGGGGCCAGGGGCAAAGGAAACACCATATATTTT	CAISGARGKGNTIYF
TRBJ2-2	-	-	TRBV7-3	TGTGCCAGCAGCTTATCGACGGGCACCGGGGAGCTGTTTTTT	CASSLSTGTGELFF
TRBJ2-5	-	-	TRBV7-8	TGTGCCAGCAGCCGGGGGCTAGCGGTTCAAGAGACCCAGTACTTC	CASSRGLAVQETQYF
TRBJ1-6	TRBD1	-	TRBV5-1	TGCGCCAGCAGCTTGGGACAGGGGGATTCACCCCTCCACTTT	CASSLGQGDSPLHF
TRBJ1-2	TRBD1	once	TRBV2	TGTGCCAGCAGACGCCGGGACAGGGAGGTCGGATTTACTAACTATGGCTACACCTTC	CASRRRDREVGFTNYGYTF
TRBJ2-2	-	few	TRBV11-2	TGTGCCAGCAGCGGGGGACTGGGTCAGAACACCGGGGAGCTGTTTTTT	CASSGGLGQNTGELFF
TRBJ1-3	-	-	TRBV11-2	TGTGCCAGCAGCTTAGCGGGGACTGGAAACACCATATATTTT	CASSLAGTGNTIYF
TRBJ1-6	TRBD1	-	TRBV19	TGTGCCAGTAGTATAGAGAACAGGGGGACACCCCTCCACTTT	CASSIENRGTPLHF
TRBJ1-6	TRBD1	few	TRBV3-1/TRBV3-2	TGTGCCAGCAGCCAAGGGGGACAGGTTTATTCACCCCTCCACTTT	CASSQGGQVYSPLHF
TRBJ1-2	TRBD1	-	TRBV2	TGTGCCAGCAGTGAAGGAGGGGGACAGGATGGTGGCTACACCTTC	CASSEGGGQDGGYTF
TRBJ1-2	-	few	TRBV19	TGTGCCAGTAGTCGGTCCCCAGGGGCGAACTATGGCTACACCTTC	CASSRSPGANYGYTF
TRBJ1-2	-	-	TRBV7-9	TGTGCCAGCAGCTTCGTACAGGGAGGGAACACCTTC	CASSFVQGGNTF
TRBJ2-1	-	-	TRBV19	TGTGCCAGTAGTATAGGGGCCACCTACAATGAGCAGTTCTTC	CASSIGATYNEQFF
TRBJ1-4	-	-	TRBV11-2	TGTGCCAGCAGCTTAGTCGGGGGGCGCGTTGAAAAACTGTTTTTT	CASSLVGGRVEKLFF
TRBJ2-1	TRBD1	once	TRBV5-1	TGCGCCAGTGCCCTCCGGGACAGGGGAGCTGAGCAGTTCTTC	CASALRDRGAEQFF
TRBJ2-5	TRBD1	-	TRBV6-5	TGTGCCAGCCGCAGGGGGGAGACCCAGTACTTC	CASRRGETQYF